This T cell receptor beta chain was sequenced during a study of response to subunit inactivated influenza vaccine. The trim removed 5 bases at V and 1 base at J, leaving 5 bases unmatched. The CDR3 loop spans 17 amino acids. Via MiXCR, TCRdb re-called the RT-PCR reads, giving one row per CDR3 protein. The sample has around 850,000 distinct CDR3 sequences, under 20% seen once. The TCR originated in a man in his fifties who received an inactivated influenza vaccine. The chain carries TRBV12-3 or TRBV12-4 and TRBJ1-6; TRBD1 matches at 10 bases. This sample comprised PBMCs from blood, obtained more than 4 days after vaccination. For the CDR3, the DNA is TGTGCCAGCAGTCTCGGACAGGGGGTTTCCTATAATTCACCCCTCCACTTT. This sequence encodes CASSLGQGVSYNSPLHF.